These 25 T cell receptor beta chains came from one sample sequenced in a study of early T cells in non-severe SARS-CoV-2 infection. TCRdb passed the 5' RACE reads through MiXCR, listing each CDR3 protein once. The table lists 20,000 to 25,000 distinct CDR3 sequences, more than 3.5% of them singletons. Input material: whole blood. The receptors here all came from an adult who was a healthcare worker with PCR-confirmed SARS-CoV-2 infection or an uninfected control (not recorded which).

There are a few counts of this clonotype. The gene calls are TRBV7-2 and TRBJ2-7, with a tentative D call TRBD2 (6 bases). The V gene lost 5 bases and the J gene lost 2 bases, with 10 bases spanning the gap. Germline V CDR1 and CDR2: SGHTA, FQGNSA. This CDR3 has 13 amino acids. For the CDR3, the DNA is TGTGCCAGCAGCCGAGGACTACCCTACGAGCAGTACTTC. Its translation is CASSRGLPYEQYF. Full variable domain (rest looked up from reference TRBV7-2 and TRBJ2-7): GAGVSQSPSNKVTEKGKDVELRCDPISGHTALYWYRQSLGQGLEFLIYFQGNSAPDKSGLPSDRFSAERTGGSVSTLTIQRTQQEDSAVYLCASSRGLPYEQYFGPGTRLTVT.

This clonotype was recorded many times. The V gene is TRBV18, the J gene TRBJ1-5; D remains unclear. The V and J ends lost 1 base and 10 bases respectively, with 17 bases between them. This CDR3 is built from 15 residues. Germline V CDR1 and CDR2: KGHSH, LQKENI. The CDR3 DNA sequence: TGTGCCAGCTCACCACGATCTCTATCCGGACGACCCCAGCATTTT. Protein sequence: CASSPRSLSGRPQHF.

This clonotype was counted only a few times. J is TRBJ2-7 and V is TRBV10-3; TRBD1 might be the D (5 bases). Per germline, CDR1 ENHRY and CDR2 SYGVKD. V was clipped by 6 bases and J by 3 bases, with 12 bases between them. The CDR3 spans 13 residues. CDR3 coding DNA: TGTGCCATCAGCCTAGGGGCAGTCTACGAGCAGTACTTC. Its translation: CAISLGAVYEQYF.

This clonotype was observed many times. J is TRBJ2-1 and V is TRBV7-2, with D perhaps matching TRBD2 (5 bases). V was pared by 2 bases and J by 0 bases, with 14 bases between. Germline CDR1 SGHTA, CDR2 FQGNSA. The CDR3 has 17 residues. CDR3 in amino acids: CASSLMPAVSSYNEQFF. The CDR3 DNA reads TGTGCCAGCAGCTTAATGCCAGCGGTCAGCTCCTACAATGAGCAGTTCTTC. The full variable domain, rest sourced from reference TRBV7-2 and TRBJ2-1, is GAGVSQSPSNKVTEKGKDVELRCDPISGHTALYWYRQSLGQGLEFLIYFQGNSAPDKSGLPSDRFSAERTGGSVSTLTIQRTQQEDSAVYLCASSLMPAVSSYNEQFFGPGTRLTVL.

This clonotype was found many times. The genes are TRBV7-8 and TRBJ2-1; a weak D match, TRBD1 (6 bases). The germline V and J ends were trimmed by 1 base and 9 bases, with 13 bases remaining between them. The germline gives CDR1 SGHVS, CDR2 FQNEAQ. The CDR3 is made up of 14 amino acids. In nucleotides, the CDR3 is TGTGCCAGCAGCTTAGGAGGGGGAAGCGGTGAGCAGTTCTTC. Translating gives CASSLGGGSGEQFF.

There are many counts of this clonotype. V is TRBV20-1 and J is TRBJ2-1; 7 bases are a match to TRBD2. Germline values: CDR1 DFQATT, CDR2 SNEGSKA (reference sequence). Germline trimming cut 6 bases from V and 0 bases from J; bases unmatched to any gene: 11. The CDR3 spans 16 residues. CDR3 sequence: CSATNPGGTSYNEQFF. The DNA for the CDR3 is TGCAGTGCCACGAATCCGGGAGGCACCTCCTACAATGAGCAGTTCTTC.

This clonotype has at least ten counts. This chain links TRBV12-3 or TRBV12-4 with TRBJ2-3; D gene unclear. CDR3 length: 14 residues. Trimming left V 1 base short and J 2 bases short, with 7 bases between. CDR3 sequence: CASSLDLTTDTQYF. The CDR3 DNA follows: TGTGCCAGCAGTTTAGATCTGACCACAGATACGCAGTATTTT.

This clonotype is labeled as medium-sized (0.01 to 0.1%). CDR3 coding DNA: TGTGCCAGCAGCAAAAATCTCGATTTCGGGGGCACTGAAGCTTTCTTT. Its protein is CASSKNLDFGGTEAFF. V is TRBV27 and J is TRBJ1-1; TRBD1 might be the D (5 bases). The CDR3 covers 16 residues. CDR1 and CDR2 (germline): MNHEY, SMNVEV (reference sequence). Between the trimmed V and J ends, which lost 6 bases and 4 bases, there was a span of 21 bases.

This clonotype counts as medium-sized. V is TRBV5-1 and J is TRBJ1-5; no reliable D call. The CDR3 contains 14 residues. Trimming pared 6 bases from V and 1 base from J, leaving 11 bases between. The germline CDR1 and CDR2 sequences are SGHRS and YFSETQ. Written as DNA, the CDR3 is TGCGCCAGCACCCGGGGTTCCAGCAATCAGCCCCAGCATTTT. Amino acid sequence: CASTRGSSNQPQHF.

This clonotype has at least ten counts. The rearrangement joins TRBV14 to TRBJ2-1; 10 nucleotides match TRBD2. The V and J ends lost 2 bases and 7 bases, in that order; junction bases with no gene match: 5. The CDR3 spans 15 residues. Germline V gene lookup returns CDR1 SGHDN and CDR2 FVKESK. The DNA of the CDR3 is TGTGCCAGCAGCCAACTAGCGGGGGCCTTGAATGAGCAGTTCTTC. Amino acid sequence: CASSQLAGALNEQFF.

V and J are TRBV11-2 and TRBJ1-1; no definite D call. Germline assignment: CDR1 SGHAT and CDR2 FQNNGV. V was cut by 0 bases and J by 0 bases, with 11 bases left in between. The CDR3 has 16 residues. The CDR3 loop reads CASSLDLPGLNTEAFF. The CDR3 nucleotides are TGTGCCAGCAGCTTAGACCTACCAGGCCTGAACACTGAAGCTTTCTTT.

Points on this clonotype: Since the CDR3 does not end with the conserved phenylalanine or tryptophan, this likely comes from a read error. In nucleotides, the CDR3 is TGCAGCGTTCTCGGGACATCCTACACTGAAGCTTTCTCT. This codes for CSVLGTSYTEAFS. The rearrangement links TRBV29-1 to TRBJ1-1; maybe TRBD1 (6 bases). Trimming pared 5 bases from V and 3 bases from J, leaving 13 bases between. Germline loops: CDR1 SQVTM, CDR2 ANQGSEA. The CDR3 contains 13 residues.

This clonotype was observed many times. This sequence joins TRBV6-6 and TRBJ1-3; D remains ambiguous. The germline gives CDR1 MNHNY, CDR2 SVGAGI (reference sequence). The V end was cut by 4 bases, the J end by 0 bases, with 10 bases between. This CDR3 spans 15 amino acids. This CDR3 reads CASSFTGSSGNTIYF. CDR3 sequence (DNA): TGTGCCAGCAGTTTTACGGGCTCCTCTGGAAACACCATATATTTT.

This clonotype was observed many times. The chain combines TRBV4-3 with TRBJ2-3, with unresolved D. Trimming removed 5 bases at V and 4 bases at J, with 19 bases between. CDR3 size: 16 residues. The germline V gene has CDR1 LGHNA and CDR2 YSLEER. The CDR3 coding sequence is TGCGCCAGCAGCTCCAGTTGGGCTTCTGGGGCAGATACGCAGTATTTT. This translates into CASSSSWASGADTQYF.

This clonotype has a count of ten or more. This sequence joins TRBV5-4 and TRBJ1-5; D uncertain. Trimming cost V 0 bases and J 5 bases, with 9 bases left between them. The CDR3 covers 14 residues. Germline V gene sequence: CDR1 SGHNT, CDR2 YYREEE (reference sequence). CDR3 sequence (DNA): TGTGCCAGCAGCTTGGGTCCGGATTATCAGCCCCAGCATTTT. Its translation: CASSLGPDYQPQHF.

The V and J genes are TRBV19 and TRBJ1-1; the D gene is possibly TRBD1 (5 bases). This CDR3 is 13 amino acids long. Trimming pared 3 bases from V and 3 bases from J, leaving 8 bases between. Per germline, CDR1 LNHDA and CDR2 SQIVND (reference sequence). The CDR3 DNA is TGTGCCAGTAGTATGCGGGGGGACACTGAAGCTTTCTTT. The encoded protein is CASSMRGDTEAFF.

The V and J genes are TRBV3-1 and TRBJ1-2; TRBD1 might be the D (5 bases). The ends were cut back, 3 bases at V and 0 bases at J, with 11 bases in the middle. CDR1 and CDR2 (germline): LGHDT, YNNKEL (reference sequence). The CDR3 sequence is 15 residues long. The CDR3 sequence: CASSQERQPNYGYTF. The CDR3 bases are TGTGCCAGCAGCCAGGAGAGACAGCCTAACTATGGCTACACCTTC.

This clonotype was seen repeatedly, ten times or more. The chain carries TRBV20-1 and TRBJ1-5; weak D call: TRBD1 (5 bases). This CDR3 spans 15 amino acids. Germline assignment: CDR1 DFQATT and CDR2 SNEGSKA (reference sequence). Trimming pared 7 bases from V and 5 bases from J, leaving 21 bases between. Written as DNA, the CDR3 is TGCAGTGTGAACGTTGCATCCAGGGCCTATCAGCCCCAGCATTTT. Translating it yields CSVNVASRAYQPQHF.

This clonotype was detected a few times. The chain recombines TRBV14 with TRBJ2-5, with a tentative D call TRBD1 (6 bases). Trimming removed 2 bases from V and 3 bases from J, with 19 bases in between. Germline assignment: CDR1 SGHDN and CDR2 FVKESK. The CDR3 has 17 amino acids. The CDR3 here is CASSQQDSAAFKETQYF. DNA for the CDR3: TGTGCCAGCAGCCAACAGGACAGTGCCGCATTTAAAGAGACCCAGTACTTC. The full variable domain, with the rest looked up from reference TRBV14 and TRBJ2-5, is EAGVTQFPSHSVIEKGQTVTLRCDPISGHDNLYWYRRVMGKEIKFLLHFVKESKQDESGMPNNRFLAERTGGTYSTLKVQPAELEDSGVYFCASSQQDSAAFKETQYFGPGTRLLVL.

In this sample, this clonotype turned up many times. The CDR3 DNA sequence: TGTGCCAGCAGCAGCCCCGACAGGGAAGCTTTCTTT. It translates to CASSSPDREAFF. J is TRBJ1-1 and V is TRBV12-3 or TRBV12-4, with D possibly TRBD1 on 6 matching bases. The CDR3 sequence is 12 residues long. The V end lost 6 bases, the J end lost 8 bases, and 13 bases lay between the germline ends.

There are a few counts of this clonotype. The chain carries TRBV10-3 and TRBJ2-7; D tentatively fits TRBD1 or TRBD2 (5 bases each). The CDR3 has 14 residues. Trimming shortened V by 5 bases and J by 5 bases, and 16 bases separated the two germline ends. CDR1 and CDR2 from the germline V gene are ENHRY and SYGVKD. The CDR3 sequence is CAISSGWDGDEQYF. CDR3 DNA: TGTGCCATCAGTAGCGGATGGGACGGTGACGAGCAGTACTTC.

Relative to its sample, this clonotype is medium-sized (0.01 to 0.1%). J is TRBJ1-1 and V is TRBV14; no reliable D call. Germline-derived CDR1 and CDR2 are SGHDN and FVKESK. CDR3 length equals 13 residues. V lost 6 bases and J 1 base, leaving 9 bases between the germline ends. The CDR3 spells CASSLTANTEAFF. DNA of the CDR3: TGTGCCAGCAGTCTGACCGCGAACACTGAAGCTTTCTTT. Drawing the rest from reference TRBV14 and TRBJ1-1, the complete variable domain is EAGVTQFPSHSVIEKGQTVTLRCDPISGHDNLYWYRRVMGKEIKFLLHFVKESKQDESGMPNNRFLAERTGGTYSTLKVQPAELEDSGVYFCASSLTANTEAFFGQGTRLTVV.

This clonotype appeared many times. The chain combines TRBV7-3 with TRBJ1-1; D gene ambiguous. This CDR3 spans 13 amino acids. Trimming cost V 2 bases and J 3 bases, with 7 bases left between them. CDR1 and CDR2 (germline): SGHTA, FQGTGA. This CDR3 reads CASSLGGDTEAFF. For the CDR3, the DNA is TGTGCCAGCAGCTTAGGAGGAGACACTGAAGCTTTCTTT. The variable domain in full, completed from reference TRBV7-3 and TRBJ1-1, reads GAGVSQTPSNKVTEKGKYVELRCDPISGHTALYWYRQSLGQGPEFLIYFQGTGAADDSGLPNDRFFAVRPEGSVSTLKIQRTERGDSAVYLCASSLGGDTEAFFGQGTRLTVV.

This clonotype occurred many times. The chain joins TRBV6-2 or TRBV6-3 to TRBJ1-1; D is undetermined. This CDR3 region has 14 residues. The V end lost 1 base, the J end lost 3 bases, and 9 bases lay between the germline ends. Germline lookup yields CDR1 MNHEY and CDR2 SVGEGT. The CDR3 DNA sequence: TGTGCCAGCAGTTACTATGGCAGAGACACTGAAGCTTTCTTT. It yields the protein CASSYYGRDTEAFF.

This clonotype was detected ten times or more. DNA of the CDR3: TGCGCCAGCAGCTTGGAAGGGTCCGGGGAGCTGTTTTTT. The encoded protein is CASSLEGSGELFF. J is TRBJ2-2 and V is TRBV5-1; D ambiguous. The CDR3 loop spans 13 amino acids. V lost 0 bases, J lost 6 bases, and 6 bases lay in between. Per the germline V gene, CDR1 is SGHRS and CDR2 is YFSETQ. Drawing the rest from reference TRBV5-1 and TRBJ2-2, the complete variable domain is KAGVTQTPRYLIKTRGQQVTLSCSPISGHRSVSWYQQTPGQGLQFLFEYFSETQRNKGNFPGRFSGRQFSNSRSEMNVSTLELGDSALYLCASSLEGSGELFFGEGSRLTVL.